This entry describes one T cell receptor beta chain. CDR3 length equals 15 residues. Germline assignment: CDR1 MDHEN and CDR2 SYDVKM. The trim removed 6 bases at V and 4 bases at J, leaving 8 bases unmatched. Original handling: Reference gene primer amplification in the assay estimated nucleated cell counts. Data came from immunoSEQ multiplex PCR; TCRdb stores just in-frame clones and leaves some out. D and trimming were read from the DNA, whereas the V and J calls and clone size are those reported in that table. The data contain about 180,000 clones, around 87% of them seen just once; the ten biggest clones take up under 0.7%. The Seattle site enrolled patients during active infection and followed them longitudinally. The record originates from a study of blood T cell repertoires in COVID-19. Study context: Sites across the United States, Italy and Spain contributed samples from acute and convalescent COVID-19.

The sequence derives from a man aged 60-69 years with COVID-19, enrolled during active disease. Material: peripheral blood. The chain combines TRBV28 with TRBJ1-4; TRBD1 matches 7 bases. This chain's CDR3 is CASSGGGGNNEKLFF. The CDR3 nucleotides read TGTGCCAGCAGCGGCGGAGGGGGCAATAATGAAAAACTGTTTTTT.